This TCR beta chain was retrieved from a study of blood T cell repertoires in COVID-19. In assigning cohorts, the study relied on participant-reported clinical history. Clones were read by immunoSEQ multiplex PCR, and TCRdb kept only the in-frame ones, dropping some. The profile shows around 180,000 clones, 85% to 90% of them singletons. Trimming cost V 6 bases and J 0 bases, with 25 bases left between them. From germline, CDR1 is MGHRA and CDR2 YSYEKL. The CDR3 extends over 19 amino acids. The chain is built from TRBV4-1 and TRBJ2-3; a possible D gene is TRBD1 (6 bases). The sequenced material came from PBMCs or T cells enriched from blood (not recorded which). The receptor's source is a woman between 40 and 55 years old with acute COVID-19. CDR3 protein: CASSPRTQGYPSSTDTQYF. The CDR3 DNA sequence: TGCGCCAGCAGTCCCCGGACGCAGGGGTACCCCTCTAGCACAGATACGCAGTATTTT.